A selection of T cell receptor beta chains follows, all from one sample in a study of technical replicates of blood from a few donors. The table came from immunoSEQ multiplex PCR; TCRdb's copy has only in-frame clones and leaves some out. The top ten clones hold approximately 0.25% of a sample with about 79,000 clones, 85% to 95% of them seen once. What was sequenced was T cells isolated from PBMCs. These receptors all come from a human donor in good health. Each CDR3 is given with its conserved first and last residue. Fields, in order: clone size, D gene, V gene, J gene, CDR3 DNA, CDR3 protein. D genes are given only for firm matches. The size field is filled for only some rows; it gives once, few, many or a size class.

-	-	TRBV4-1	TRBJ1-2	TGCGCCAGCAGCCAAGAACCAGCTAACTATGGCTACACCTTC	CASSQEPANYGYTF
-	-	TRBV6-1	TRBJ1-2	TGTGCCAGCAGCCGGACTTACCTTATCTACACCTTC	CASSRTYLIYTF
-	-	TRBV6-5	TRBJ1-3	TGTGCCAGCAGTTATTCAGGGCTGAGCTCTGGAAACACCATATATTTT	CASSYSGLSSGNTIYF
-	-	TRBV19	TRBJ2-1	TGTGCCAGTAGTATAGTATCCCACAATGAGCAGTTCTTC	CASSIVSHNEQFF
-	-	TRBV5-4	TRBJ1-1	TGTGCCAGCAGCTCCCAGTTGACACCCTTCACTGAAGCTTTCTTT	CASSSQLTPFTEAFF
-	TRBD1	TRBV4-1	TRBJ1-4	TGCGCCAGCAGCCAATCCGGGACAGGGAATGAAAAACTGTTTTTT	CASSQSGTGNEKLFF
-	-	TRBV6-4	TRBJ1-6	TGTGCCAGCAGGCTACAGGGAAGCTATAATTCACCCCTCCACTTT	CASRLQGSYNSPLHF
-	TRBD1	TRBV13	TRBJ2-7	TGTGCCAGCAGCCGGGACAGTTACAGAACCTACGAGCAGTACTTC	CASSRDSYRTYEQYF
-	TRBD1	TRBV5-5	TRBJ1-2	TGTGCCAGCAGCCCGGCCGGGACAGCGACCCTTGGCTATGGCTACACCTTC	CASSPAGTATLGYGYTF
medium-sized	-	TRBV5-6	TRBJ2-7	TGTGCCAGCAGCTTGAGCGGTACCTACGAGCAGTACTTC	CASSLSGTYEQYF
-	-	TRBV6-5	TRBJ2-7	TGTGCCAGCAGTCGAGGGCAGTTCTACGAGCAGTACTTC	CASSRGQFYEQYF
-	-	TRBV6-6	TRBJ2-7	TGTGCCAGCAGTTACTCGACAGTTTCCTACGAGCAGTACTTC	CASSYSTVSYEQYF
-	TRBD1	TRBV25-1	TRBJ2-7	TGTGCTACTCGCAAGGGACAGGGTGGAAAAGGGAACTCCTACGAGCAGTACTTC	CATRKGQGGKGNSYEQYF
-	TRBD1	TRBV28	TRBJ1-1	TGTGCCAGCAAAGGCGGGGCAGGGGGACTTAGCACTGAAGCTTTCTTT	CASKGGAGGLSTEAFF
-	-	TRBV7-9	TRBJ1-5	TGTGCCAGCAGCTTAGCGGGAGGACAGCCCCAGCATTTT	CASSLAGGQPQHF
-	TRBD2	TRBV7-2	TRBJ2-7	TGTGCCAGCAGCCTTAGCGGGAGTAGGGCTTGGGAGCAGTACTTC	CASSLSGSRAWEQYF
-	TRBD1	TRBV27	TRBJ1-1	TGTGCCAGCAGTCCTGGGACAGTGAACACTGAAGCTTTCTTT	CASSPGTVNTEAFF
-	TRBD1	TRBV27	TRBJ1-2	TGTGCCAGCAGGTTGGACAGGGGAGGCTACACCTTC	CASRLDRGGYTF
-	TRBD2	TRBV4-1	TRBJ2-7	TGCGCCAGCAGCCAAGAAGGGGACTACCCCTACGAGCAGTACTTC	CASSQEGDYPYEQYF
-	-	TRBV28	TRBJ1-2	TGTGCCAGCACCAAATCGAGACAGATCTATGGCTACACCTTC	CASTKSRQIYGYTF
-	-	TRBV18	TRBJ2-2	TGTGCCAGCTCACGGTTCGAGAGTTCAACCGGGGAGCTGTTTTTT	CASSRFESSTGELFF
once	-	TRBV4-1	TRBJ1-5	TGCGCCAGCAGCCAAGGTCCCGGGGGCAATCAGCCCCAGCATTTT	CASSQGPGGNQPQHF
-	-	TRBV5-1	TRBJ1-4	TGCGCCAGCAGCTCCAGGGCAACTAATGAAAAACTGTTTTTT	CASSSRATNEKLFF
-	TRBD1	TRBV6-4	TRBJ2-3	TGTGCCAGCAGTGACTCGGACAGGGCGACAGATACGCAGTATTTT	CASSDSDRATDTQYF
-	TRBD1	TRBV6-5	TRBJ2-7	TGTGCCAGTGCCCGGGACAGGGTCACGGGAGAGCAGTACTTC	CASARDRVTGEQYF
-	TRBD2	TRBV19	TRBJ2-7	TGTGCCAGGGCGTTGGGAAAGCGGGAGGAGTCTGGGTCCTACGAGCAGTACTTC	CARALGKREESGSYEQYF
-	-	TRBV6-4	TRBJ1-1	TGTGCCAGCAGTGCCCTGGGGGGGGACACTGAAGCTTTCTTT	CASSALGGDTEAFF
-	-	TRBV19	TRBJ2-1	TGTGCCAGTAGTATAACCACCGGGACTCAGAAGGTCAATGAGCAGTTCTTC	CASSITTGTQKVNEQFF
-	TRBD1	TRBV4-2	TRBJ2-7	TGTGCCAGCAGCCACAAGATATCGACAGGGGGTGGCGAGCAGTACTTC	CASSHKISTGGGEQYF
-	-	TRBV6-1	TRBJ1-2	TGTGCCAGCAGTGAAGAGACCCGGGGCAGGGGAAGGGGTGGCTACACCTTC	CASSEETRGRGRGGYTF
once	-	TRBV11-2	TRBJ1-1	TGTGCCAGCAGCTTAGTGTCCAGGGATTGGACGAACACTGAAGCTTTCTTT	CASSLVSRDWTNTEAFF
-	TRBD1	TRBV29-1	TRBJ2-1	TGCAGCGTTGAGGACAGGGGCGGGTACAATGAGCAGTTCTTC	CSVEDRGGYNEQFF
-	-	TRBV5-5	TRBJ1-2	TGTGCCAGCAGCTTGCAGGGTAGGAATGGCTACACCTTC	CASSLQGRNGYTF
-	TRBD2	TRBV5-1	TRBJ2-5	TGCGCCAGCAGCCAGGCTAGCGGGCCGCCCGAGACCCAGTACTTC	CASSQASGPPETQYF
-	TRBD2	TRBV4-1	TRBJ2-7	TGCGCCAGCAGCCAGCGGACTAGCGGGAGCAACGAGCAGTACTTC	CASSQRTSGSNEQYF
-	-	TRBV2	TRBJ1-2	TGTGCCAGCAGACCCGGAGCTCTTGGCTACACCTTC	CASRPGALGYTF
-	TRBD1	TRBV4-1	TRBJ2-2	TGCGCCAGCAGCCGCCCCCAAGCAGGGGGCGCGGCCGGGGAGCTGTTTTTT	CASSRPQAGGAAGELFF
-	TRBD2	TRBV7-3	TRBJ2-3	TGTGCCAGCAGCTTAGGACTAGCGGGGGCCCATAGCACAGATACGCAGTATTTT	CASSLGLAGAHSTDTQYF
-	-	TRBV6-5	TRBJ2-2	TGTGCCAGCAGTCAGGGGACGGGGAACACCGGGGAGCTGTTTTTT	CASSQGTGNTGELFF
once	TRBD2	TRBV7-8	TRBJ2-1	TGTGCCAGCAGCGCCCGGCGGGAGGCAAGCTCCTACAATGAGCAGTTCTTC	CASSARREASSYNEQFF
-	TRBD1	TRBV28	TRBJ2-7	TGTGCCAGCAGCCGGACAGGGGGTACCTACGAGCAGTACTTC	CASSRTGGTYEQYF
-	-	TRBV11-3	TRBJ2-5	TGTGCCAGCAGCTTAAGGCTGAGCGAAGAGACCCAGTACTTC	CASSLRLSEETQYF
few	-	TRBV21-1	TRBJ1-2	TGTGCCAGCAGCACGGCAGGGGGAGGCTACACCTTC	CASSTAGGGYTF